Following are 18 T cell receptor beta chains from one sample sequenced in a study of blood T cell repertoires in COVID-19. Repertoires were generated with immunoSEQ multiplex PCR, while TCRdb's copy carries only in-frame clones and drops some. The sample consists of roughly 250,000 clones, about 80% of them appearing once. The sequenced material came from peripheral blood. Receptors originate from a woman older than 75 with acute or convalescent COVID-19.

The chain employs TRBV19 and TRBJ1-1; no clear D. The CDR3 has 14 residues. CDR1 is LNHDA, CDR2 SQIVND, per germline (reference sequence). Trimming took off 7 bases at V and 1 base at J, with 13 bases between the two ends. CDR3 in amino acids: CASTPRHSNTEAFF. CDR3 bases: TGTGCCAGTACTCCCAGACACTCGAACACTGAAGCTTTCTTT.

This chain links TRBV12-3 or TRBV12-4 with TRBJ2-1; 9 bases line up with TRBD2. The CDR3 loop spans 13 amino acids. V shed 6 bases and J 8 bases; nucleotides not matched to a gene: 5. The CDR3 reads CASRTAGGHEQFF. CDR3 DNA: TGTGCCAGCAGAACAGCGGGGGGCCATGAGCAGTTCTTC.

The rearrangement uses TRBV5-1 and TRBJ2-5, with 7 positions matching TRBD2. With V trimmed by 0 bases and J by 0 bases, 5 bases remained unmatched. The V gene's germline CDR1 is SGHRS and CDR2 YFSETQ. The CDR3 runs to 16 residues. The CDR3 DNA reads as TGCGCCAGCAGCTTGGGCGGCGGGGGTTACCAAGAGACCCAGTACTTC. Its protein is CASSLGGGGYQETQYF.

This clone was found once. V and J are TRBV3-1 (or the pseudogene TRBV3-2) and TRBJ1-2, with D hard to call. Trimming stripped 0 bases from V and 4 bases from J, with 15 bases between. Germline V gene lookup returns CDR1 LGHDT and CDR2 YNNKEL (reference sequence). The CDR3 is made up of 16 amino acids. The CDR3 loop is CASSQEVSAGSYGYTF. The CDR3 DNA reads TGTGCCAGCAGCCAAGAAGTTTCGGCAGGCTCCTATGGCTACACCTTC.

Turning to this clone: The same CDR3 can be traced to other DNA sequences in this sample. The rearrangement uses TRBV5-1 and TRBJ2-3; 9 bases match TRBD2. The CDR3 consists of 16 residues. Trimming took 0 bases from V and 4 from J; bases not matched to a gene: 6. Per germline, CDR1 SGHRS and CDR2 YFSETQ. CDR3 loop: CASSLEAGGPADTQYF. DNA for the CDR3: TGCGCCAGCAGCTTGGAGGCGGGAGGGCCCGCAGATACGCAGTATTTT.

The chain couples TRBV10-3 to TRBJ1-2; TRBD1 matches at 7 bases. Germline trimming cut 0 bases from V and 7 bases from J; bases unmatched to any gene: 5. Per the germline V gene, CDR1 is ENHRY and CDR2 is SYGVKD. The CDR3 is 14 residues long. CDR3 sequence (DNA): TGTGCCATCAGTGAGTCGGAGGGGGCTGGTGGCTACACCTTC. Amino acids: CAISESEGAGGYTF.

The chain recombines TRBV19 with TRBJ2-3, with TRBD2 identical over 7 bases. The CDR3 runs to 12 residues. CDR1 and CDR2 from the germline V gene are LNHDA and SQIVND (reference sequence). Trimming at V came to 4 bases and at J to 12 bases, leaving 7 bases not matched to a gene. CDR3 sequence (DNA): TGTGCCAGTAGTAATAGACTAGCTCTACAGTATTTT. It translates to CASSNRLALQYF. Together with reference TRBV19 and TRBJ2-3, the CDR3 gives the full variable domain: DGGITQSPKYLFRKEGQNVTLSCEQNLNHDAMYWYRQDPGQGLRLIYYSQIVNDFQKGDIAEGYSVSREKKESFPLTVTSAQKNPTAFYLCASSNRLALQYFGPGTRLTVL.

V is TRBV30 and J is TRBJ2-7; D gene unclear. The V end lost 2 bases, the J end lost 3 bases, and 8 bases lay between the germline ends. CDR1 is GTSNPN and CDR2 is SVGIG in the germline V gene (reference sequence). The CDR3 consists of 12 residues. CDR3 sequence reads: CAWSPTDYEQYF. CDR3 DNA sequence: TGTGCCTGGAGTCCGACTGACTACGAGCAGTACTTC.

The rearrangement joins TRBV2 to TRBJ2-5; 9 nucleotides line up with TRBD2. V was clipped by 4 bases and J by 3 bases; unmatched bases: 6. Per the germline V gene, CDR1 is SNHLY and CDR2 is FYNNEI. The CDR3 consists of 15 residues. CDR3 loop: CASSGERGEKETQYF. CDR3 bases: TGTGCCAGCAGTGGGGAGCGGGGGGAAAAAGAGACCCAGTACTTC. The full variable domain, with the rest looked up from reference TRBV2 and TRBJ2-5, is EPEVTQTPSHQVTQMGQEVILRCVPISNHLYFYWYRQILGQKVEFLVSFYNNEISEKSEIFDDQFSVERPDGSNFTLKIRSTKLEDSAMYFCASSGERGEKETQYFGPGTRLLVL.

V usage is TRBV5-4 and J usage is TRBJ1-2; D is undetermined. Germline loops: CDR1 SGHNT, CDR2 YYREEE (reference sequence). The ends were cut back, 3 bases at V and 0 bases at J, with 9 bases in the middle. This CDR3 region has 14 residues. CDR3 in DNA: TGTGCCAGCAGCTCAGGTGGCGCTAACTATGGCTACACCTTC. Residues: CASSSGGANYGYTF.

The V gene is TRBV20-1, the J gene TRBJ1-5, with 8 bases fitting TRBD1. The junction had 6 bases not matched to a gene; V was cut back by 3 bases and J by 2 bases. The germline CDR1 and CDR2 sequences are DFQATT and SNEGSKA (reference sequence). The CDR3 runs to 15 residues. This chain's CDR3 is CSASDRGIGNQPQHF. DNA for the CDR3: TGCAGTGCTAGTGACAGGGGAATAGGCAATCAGCCCCAGCATTTT.

The chain links TRBV28 to TRBJ2-7; 7 bases are a match to TRBD1. V dropped 6 bases and J dropped 3; count of bases not matched to a gene: 11. Germline CDR1 reads MDHEN; CDR2 reads SYDVKM. The CDR3 contains 15 residues. In DNA form, the CDR3 reads TGTGCCAGCAGCCCCGCGACAGGGATTCTCTACGAGCAGTACTTC. Translation: CASSPATGILYEQYF. The whole variable domain, filled in from reference TRBV28 and TRBJ2-7, reads DVKVTQSSRYLVKRTGEKVFLECVQDMDHENMFWYRQDPGLGLRLIYFSYDVKMKEKGDIPEGYSVSREKKERFSLILESASTNQTSMYLCASSPATGILYEQYFGPGTRLTVT.

This chain connects TRBV7-9 to TRBJ1-5; tentatively, D is TRBD1 (5 bases). The V gene lost 3 bases and the J gene lost 5 bases, with 8 bases spanning the gap. CDR3 length equals 13 residues. Per germline, CDR1 SEHNR and CDR2 FQNEAQ (reference sequence). The CDR3 protein is CASSFWGDQPQHF. The CDR3 region has the DNA TGTGCCAGCAGCTTTTGGGGGGATCAGCCCCAGCATTTT.

The chain has TRBV6-1 and TRBJ2-1; 9 bases align to TRBD2. The CDR3 sequence is 16 residues long. V shed 4 bases and J 6 bases; nucleotides not matched to a gene: 10. From germline, CDR1 is MNHNS and CDR2 SASEGT. The DNA for the CDR3 is TGTGCCAGCAGTGTGGCGTCTAGCGGGGCCTTCAATGAGCAGTTCTTC. This encodes CASSVASSGAFNEQFF.

This clone came up a few times. V is TRBV27 and J is TRBJ1-1; the D is unclear. The V end was cut by 5 bases, the J end by 8 bases, with 15 bases between. Germline V gene data show CDR1 as MNHEY and CDR2 as SMNVEV (reference sequence). The CDR3 spans 13 residues. CDR3 region: CASSPRVGVEAFF. CDR3 DNA: TGTGCCAGCAGTCCCCGTGTCGGGGTCGAAGCTTTCTTT.

This clone has just a few counts. This chain connects TRBV27 to TRBJ2-7; D gene uncertain. Germline CDR1 and CDR2: MNHEY and SMNVEV (reference sequence). Trimming pared 3 bases from V and 0 bases from J, leaving 6 bases between. CDR3 size: 13 residues. DNA for the CDR3: TGTGCCAGCAGTTTCAGTTACTCCTACGAGCAGTACTTC. This translates into CASSFSYSYEQYF.

This chain links TRBV5-1 with TRBJ2-5; TRBD2 aligns across 8 bases. The CDR3 runs to 14 residues. CDR1 is SGHRS and CDR2 is YFSETQ in the germline V gene. J was trimmed by 5 bases and V by 7 bases; bases with no gene match: 10. Written as DNA, the CDR3 is TGCGCCAGCTCGACGGGACTAGGGGGGGAGACCCAGTACTTC. Translating gives CASSTGLGGETQYF.

This rearrangement joins TRBV27 to TRBJ2-3; maybe TRBD1 (5 bases). Trimming stripped 1 base from V and 0 bases from J, with 8 bases between. The germline CDR1 and CDR2 sequences are MNHEY and SMNVEV (reference sequence). This CDR3 is 15 amino acids long. CDR3 DNA sequence: TGTGCCAGCAGTTTATATTACAGGAGCACAGATACGCAGTATTTT. Its translation: CASSLYYRSTDTQYF.